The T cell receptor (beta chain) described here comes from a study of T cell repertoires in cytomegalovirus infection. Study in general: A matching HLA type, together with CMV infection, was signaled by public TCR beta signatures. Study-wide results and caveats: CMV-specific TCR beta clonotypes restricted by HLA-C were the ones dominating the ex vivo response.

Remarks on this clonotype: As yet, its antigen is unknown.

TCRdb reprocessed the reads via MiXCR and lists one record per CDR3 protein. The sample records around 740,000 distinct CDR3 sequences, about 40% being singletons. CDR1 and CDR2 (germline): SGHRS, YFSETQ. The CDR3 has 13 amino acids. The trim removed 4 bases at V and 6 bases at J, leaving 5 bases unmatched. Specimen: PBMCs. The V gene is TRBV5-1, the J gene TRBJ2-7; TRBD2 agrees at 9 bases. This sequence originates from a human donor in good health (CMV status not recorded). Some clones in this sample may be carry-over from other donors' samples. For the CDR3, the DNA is TGCGCCAGCAGCGCCGGGACTAGCTCCGAGCAGTACTTC. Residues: CASSAGTSSEQYF.